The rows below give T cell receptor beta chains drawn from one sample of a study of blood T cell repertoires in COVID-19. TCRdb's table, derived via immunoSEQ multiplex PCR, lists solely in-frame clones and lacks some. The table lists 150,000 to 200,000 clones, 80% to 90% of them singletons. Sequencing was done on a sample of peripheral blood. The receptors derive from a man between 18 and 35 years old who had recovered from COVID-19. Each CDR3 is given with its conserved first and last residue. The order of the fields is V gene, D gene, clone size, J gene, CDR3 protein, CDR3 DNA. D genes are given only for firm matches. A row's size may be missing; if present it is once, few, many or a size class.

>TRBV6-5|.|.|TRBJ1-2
CASSYQGSLGGYTF
TGTGCCAGCAGTTACCAGGGTTCCTTAGGAGGCTACACCTTC
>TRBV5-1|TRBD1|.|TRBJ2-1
CASSFGTGIDEQFF
TGCGCCAGCAGCTTCGGGACAGGTATTGATGAGCAGTTCTTC
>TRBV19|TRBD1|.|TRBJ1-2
CASSRDRDGYTF
TGTGCCAGTAGCCGGGACAGAGATGGCTACACCTTC
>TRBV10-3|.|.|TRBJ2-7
CAIRGGGEQYF
TGTGCCATCAGGGGAGGGGGCGAGCAGTACTTC
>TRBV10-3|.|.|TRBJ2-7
CAISDGSYEQYF
TGTGCCATCAGTGATGGCAGCTACGAGCAGTACTTC
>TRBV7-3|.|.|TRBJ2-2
CASSFSESTGELFF
TGTGCCAGCAGCTTTTCAGAAAGCACCGGGGAGCTGTTTTTT
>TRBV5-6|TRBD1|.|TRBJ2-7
CASSYGTGISYEQYF
TGTGCCAGCAGCTACGGGACAGGGATCTCCTACGAGCAGTACTTC
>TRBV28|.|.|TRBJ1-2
CASSPAGSLFSYGYTF
TGTGCCAGCAGTCCAGCCGGGAGCCTTTTTAGCTATGGCTACACCTTC
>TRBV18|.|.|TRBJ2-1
CASSPPGQVLNEQFF
TGTGCCAGCTCACCACCGGGGCAGGTACTCAATGAGCAGTTCTTC
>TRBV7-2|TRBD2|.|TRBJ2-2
CASSTRASGGELFF
TGTGCCAGCAGCACCCGGGCTAGCGGCGGGGAGCTGTTTTTT
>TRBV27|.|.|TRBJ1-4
CATAGSNPGKLFF
TGTGCCACCGCAGGGTCAAATCCCGGAAAACTGTTTTTT
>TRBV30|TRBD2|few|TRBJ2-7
CAWSDRGLAGDEQYF
TGTGCCTGGAGTGATCGGGGACTAGCGGGCGACGAGCAGTACTTC
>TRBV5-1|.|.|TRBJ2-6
CASSSVLSGANVLTF
TGCGCCAGCAGCTCCGTTCTATCTGGGGCCAACGTCCTGACTTTC
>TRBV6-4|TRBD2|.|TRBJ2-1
CASSDSIAGVGYNEQFF
TGTGCCAGCAGTGACTCGATAGCGGGAGTAGGCTACAATGAGCAGTTCTTC
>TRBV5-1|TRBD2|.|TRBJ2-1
CASSGPTSGRLNEQFF
TGCGCCAGCAGCGGACCGACTAGCGGCCGGCTCAATGAGCAGTTCTTC
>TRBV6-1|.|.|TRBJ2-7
CASSTMGREGHF
TGTGCCAGCAGTACTATGGGGCGGGAAGGGCACTTC